This TCR beta chain was observed in a study of blood T cell repertoires in COVID-19. About the study: The cDNA or gDNA used as material had been derived from T cells, B-cell-depleted T cells, or PBMCs.

Unmatched junction bases numbered 4, after V lost 2 bases and J lost 3 bases. There are 14 residues in the CDR3. From germline, CDR1 is MDHEN and CDR2 SYDVKM. In the study's own analysis: Reference gene primer amplification gave nucleated cell count estimates. The assay was immunoSEQ multiplex PCR, and TCRdb's table has in-frame clones only and misses some. From that table come the V and J calls and clone size; the DNA was used to work out D and trimming. This table holds about 250,000 clones, approximately 79% found once. This TCR was sampled from an elderly woman with active or convalescent COVID-19. This chain uses TRBV28 with TRBJ2-7, with TRBD1 matching over 7 bases. The sample consisted of peripheral blood. The CDR3, as DNA: TGTGCCAGCAGTTTAAGGGGGCACGGCTACGAGCAGTACTTC. Translation gives CASSLRGHGYEQYF.